One and the same sample provided the 13 T cell receptor beta chains below, sequenced in a study of blood T cell repertoires in COVID-19. Produced via immunoSEQ multiplex PCR; TCRdb's table is partial and in-frame only. The sample lists approximately 120,000 clones, almost 80% occurring once. Specimen: peripheral blood. These receptors were taken from a human donor in a cohort sampled during active COVID-19.

This clone was counted a single time. The chain is built from TRBV9 and TRBJ2-3, with D possibly being TRBD2 (5 bases). The germline V and J ends were trimmed by 4 bases and 0 bases, with 12 bases remaining between them. This CDR3 is built from 15 residues. In germline, CDR1 is SGDLS, CDR2 YYNGEE. CDR3 loop: CASSITSLSTDTQYF. CDR3 DNA: TGTGCCAGCAGCATTACTAGTCTTAGCACAGATACGCAGTATTTT.

V and J are TRBV28 and TRBJ1-2; D not resolved. CDR1 and CDR2 (germline): MDHEN, SYDVKM. Trimming pared 3 bases from V and 5 bases from J, leaving 7 bases between. The CDR3 has 12 amino acids. CDR3 in DNA: TGTGCCAGCAGTTTCGCCAGTTATGGCTACACCTTC. Residues: CASSFASYGYTF.

This clone was seen once. The chain carries TRBV6-5 and TRBJ2-7, with TRBD1 matching over 8 bases. CDR1 is MNHEY, CDR2 SVGAGI, per germline. J lost 1 base, V lost 6 bases, and 5 bases had no gene match. CDR3 length: 14 amino acids. CDR3 sequence reads: CASRPTGGSYEQYF. The CDR3 DNA sequence: TGTGCCAGCAGGCCCACAGGGGGGTCCTACGAGCAGTACTTC.

This clone was seen a few times. The rearrangement links TRBV7-2 to TRBJ2-7; no reliable D call. Trimming cost V 6 bases and J 6 bases, with 18 bases left between them. Looked up from germline, CDR1 is SGHTA and CDR2 is FQGNSA. This CDR3 has 14 residues. CDR3: CASSTGQWAREQYF. Here the CDR3 DNA reads TGTGCCAGCAGTACTGGGCAATGGGCACGCGAGCAGTACTTC.

This chain joins TRBV5-4 and TRBJ1-1; TRBD1 aligns across 8 bases. The CDR3 runs to 13 residues. In germline, CDR1 is SGHNT, CDR2 YYREEE (reference sequence). The ends lost 6 bases at V and 11 bases at J; junction bases unmatched: 12. In DNA, the CDR3 is TGTGCCAGCATCCAGGCCGGACAGGGAAAGGCTTTCTTT. Translated, it gives CASIQAGQGKAFF.

This CDR3 is CASSLLGQGQNSPLHF. The CDR3 coding sequence is TGTGCCAGCAGTTTATTGGGACAGGGACAGAATTCACCCCTCCACTTT. J is TRBJ1-6 and V is TRBV27; 9 bases match TRBD1. CDR3 length: 16 amino acids. Unmatched junction bases numbered 5, after V lost 1 base and J lost 7 bases. In germline, CDR1 is MNHEY, CDR2 SMNVEV (reference sequence).

The chain is built from TRBV7-2 and TRBJ1-4, with D possibly TRBD1 on 6 matching bases. Trimming cost V 6 bases and J 7 bases, with 15 bases left between them. Germline V gene data show CDR1 as SGHTA and CDR2 as FQGNSA. The CDR3 runs to 14 residues. This CDR3 is CASSTQGGGEKLFF. The CDR3 DNA follows: TGTGCCAGCAGTACACAGGGAGGGGGTGAAAAACTGTTTTTT.

The rearrangement links TRBV27 to TRBJ2-2; 8 bases line up with TRBD1. Losses at the gene ends were 6 bases for V and 4 bases for J; bases not matched to a gene: 10. Germline loops: CDR1 MNHEY, CDR2 SMNVEV (reference sequence). The CDR3 has 16 residues. The CDR3 loop is CASRQTGVSGTGELFF. As DNA, the CDR3 is TGTGCCAGCAGGCAGACAGGGGTCAGTGGCACCGGGGAGCTGTTTTTT.

This chain connects TRBV29-1 to TRBJ1-2; D is perhaps TRBD1 (6 bases). V gave up 5 bases and J gave up 4 bases, with 14 bases separating them. The CDR3 extends over 13 amino acids. CDR1 is SQVTM, CDR2 ANQGSEA, per germline. The CDR3, as DNA: TGCAGCGTTACCAGGGGAGTAGCCTATGGCTACACCTTC. This encodes CSVTRGVAYGYTF.

This sequence joins TRBV23-1 and TRBJ1-3; D may be TRBD1 (5 bases). Being an ORF, TRBV23-1 has a function that is uncertain. Trimming took off 0 bases at V and 0 bases at J, with 12 bases between the two ends. This CDR3 has 17 residues. The CDR3 spells CASSQSLSGTSGNTIYF. The CDR3 DNA reads as TGCGCCAGCAGTCAATCGCTAAGCGGGACCTCTGGAAACACCATATATTTT.

The chain is built from TRBV24-1 and TRBJ2-2; 10 positions match TRBD2. V dropped 2 bases and J dropped 4; count of bases not matched to a gene: 9. The V gene's germline CDR1 is KGHDR and CDR2 SFDVKD. This CDR3 is 18 amino acids long. For the CDR3, the DNA is TGTGCCACCAGTGATTACGGGGGTAGCGGGAGGAGCACCGGGGAGCTGTTTTTT. This sequence encodes CATSDYGGSGRSTGELFF.

This CDR3 is CASSFSLRPNEKLFF. In DNA, the CDR3 is TGTGCCAGCAGCTTTAGTCTCCGTCCTAATGAAAAACTGTTTTTT. This chain connects TRBV7-8 to TRBJ1-4; no firm D call. From germline, CDR1 is SGHVS and CDR2 FQNEAQ. The CDR3 runs to 15 residues. Trimming took off 3 bases at V and 3 bases at J, with 11 bases between the two ends. Variable domain in full (rest from reference TRBV7-8 and TRBJ1-4): GAGVSQSPRYKVAKRGQDVALRCDPISGHVSLFWYQQALGQGPEFLTYFQNEAQLDKSGLPSDRFFAERPEGSVSTLKIQRTQQEDSAVYLCASSFSLRPNEKLFFGSGTQLSVL.

This rearrangement joins TRBV2 to TRBJ2-7; 8 bases match TRBD1. Germline loops: CDR1 SNHLY, CDR2 FYNNEI. This CDR3 has 14 residues. Germline trimming cut 8 bases from V and 0 bases from J; bases unmatched to any gene: 6. CDR3 coding DNA: TGTGCCAGCCAGTTTACAGGGGGCTCCTACGAGCAGTACTTC. Protein: CASQFTGGSYEQYF. The full variable domain, completed using reference TRBV2 and TRBJ2-7, is EPEVTQTPSHQVTQMGQEVILRCVPISNHLYFYWYRQILGQKVEFLVSFYNNEISEKSEIFDDQFSVERPDGSNFTLKIRSTKLEDSAMYFCASQFTGGSYEQYFGPGTRLTVT.